The 28 T cell receptor beta chains presented below share a single source sample, sequenced in a study of tumor-infiltrating lymphocytes in primary liver carcinoma. Germline DNA was also extracted, with blood RNA taken from unsorted whole blood. TCR beta cDNA was reverse-transcribed from roughly 520 ng of total RNA. The reaction used a constant-region primer and ProtoScript II reverse transcriptase. Libraries for TCR beta were built through three nested multiplex PCR rounds, which together made up a slightly modified ARM-PCR procedure. Researchers ran the first two PCR rounds for 10 cycles each with TRBV1-TRBV30 forward primers and a C-beta reverse primer. TCRdb recomputed calls from the multiplex PCR reads with MiXCR, one row per CDR3 protein. The sample yields fewer than 350,000 distinct CDR3 sequences, 65% seen once. Sequencing was carried out using peripheral blood. The receptors stem from a man between 35 and 55 years old with primary liver carcinoma and hepatitis B virus infection.

As concerns this clonotype: Relative to the germline gene, one junction end is altered; a read error may explain this. V usage is TRBV12-3 or TRBV12-4 and J usage is TRBJ2-7, with D unresolved. The CDR3 is 14 residues long. The CDR3 protein is CAGRSCSSPGEQYF. The CDR3 nucleotides read TGTGCCGGCAGATCCTGCAGCTCTCCGGGTGAGCAGTACTTC.

The chain couples TRBV6-2 or TRBV6-3 to TRBJ2-2; TRBD1 is a possible D gene (5 bases). V lost 6 bases to trimming and J lost 0 bases, with 11 bases between them. This CDR3 is built from 15 residues. CDR1 MNHEY and CDR2 SVGEGT come from the germline V gene. CDR3 sequence (DNA): TGTGCCAGCAGAAGGTCAGGGTCGAACACCGGGGAGCTGTTTTTT. This translates into CASRRSGSNTGELFF.

Of note for this clonotype: One end of the junction varies from germline; a read error may be responsible. The CDR3 loop is CACSLGQAGYTF. The CDR3, as DNA: TGCGCCTGCAGCCTTGGACAGGCGGGTTACACCTTC. The chain carries TRBV4-3 and TRBJ1-2; 7 bases are a match to TRBD1. Germline CDR1 is LGHNA and CDR2 is YSLEER. The CDR3 has 12 residues.

Worth noting for this clonotype: A junction end diverges from the germline sequence, so it may reflect a read error. The rearrangement links TRBV6-2 or TRBV6-3 to TRBJ2-7; the D gene is possibly TRBD2 (5 bases). The CDR3 sequence is 13 residues long. Looked up from germline, CDR1 is MNHEY and CDR2 is SVGEGT. As DNA, the CDR3 is TGTGCCAACAGTTACGGGGTCTCATACGAGCAGTACTTC. Protein product: CANSYGVSYEQYF.

Worth noting for this clonotype: A much larger clone sits a single nucleotide away, making a read error possible. This chain connects TRBV6-5 to TRBJ2-1, with D unclear. From germline, CDR1 is MNHEY and CDR2 SVGAGI. The CDR3 loop spans 13 amino acids. The CDR3 bases are TGTGCCAGCAGTCACGGAACTTACAATGAGAAGTTCTTC. Translating gives CASSHGTYNEKFF.

With regard to this clonotype: At one boundary the junction diverges from the germline segment, which might be a read error. The chain employs TRBV12-3 or TRBV12-4 and TRBJ1-3; D remains ambiguous. This CDR3 spans 11 amino acids. The DNA for the CDR3 is TGTGCCAGCAGTAATACAAACACCATAAATTTT. It is translated as CASSNTNTINF.

A remark on this clonotype: Mismatch with germline at one junction end may stem from a read error. The J gene is TRBJ2-2, the V gene TRBV11-3; no definite D call. This CDR3 is built from 15 residues. Germline CDR1 reads SGHNT; CDR2 reads YENEEA. The CDR3 bases are TGTGCCAGCAGCTCTCTCGGCGGAAACACCAGGGAGCTGTTTTTT. It yields the protein CASSSLGGNTRELFF.

Concerning this clonotype itself: A much larger clone is a single base away; this may be a read error. The J gene is TRBJ1-6, the V gene TRBV29-1; 10 nucleotides match TRBD1. J lost 10 bases, V lost 7 bases, and 7 bases had no gene match. The CDR3 contains 13 residues. CDR1 is SQVTM, CDR2 ANQGSEA, per germline. CDR3 region: CSARQGANSPLHF. The CDR3 nucleotides are TGCAGCGCTAGACAGGGGGCGAACTCACCCCTCCACTTT.

This clonotype was recorded only once. Just one base apart from a much larger clone, this may be a read error. The chain employs TRBV6-2 or TRBV6-3 and TRBJ2-1, with D tentatively TRBD2 (7 bases). The CDR3 sequence is 16 residues long. Looked up from germline, CDR1 is MNHEY and CDR2 is SVGEGT. CDR3 loop: CASSRLGAGAYNELFF. CDR3 in DNA: TGTGCCAGCAGTCGACTAGGGGCGGGGGCCTACAATGAGCTGTTCTTC.

V is TRBV28 and J is TRBJ2-6; D tentatively fits TRBD1 or TRBD2 (6 bases each). The ends were cut back, 8 bases at V and 0 bases at J, with 14 bases in the middle. Germline V lookup: CDR1 MDHEN, CDR2 SYDVKM. This CDR3 is built from 16 residues. The CDR3 region has the DNA TGTGCCAGCTCGGGACCGGGGGCCTCTGGGGCCAACGTCCTGACTTTC. Amino acid sequence: CASSGPGASGANVLTF.

This clonotype was seen repeatedly, ten times or more. CDR3: CASSYSDSGTDTQYF. CDR3 bases: TGTGCCAGCAGTTACTCGGACAGCGGCACAGATACGCAGTATTTT. This chain joins TRBV6-5 and TRBJ2-3, with D possibly being TRBD1 (6 bases). The germline V gene encodes CDR1 MNHEY and CDR2 SVGAGI. Deletions cut 0 bases from V and 1 base from J, with 8 bases between. The CDR3 has 15 residues.

This chain joins TRBV5-4 and TRBJ2-6, with D perhaps TRBD1 (7 bases). Germline V gives CDR1 SGHNT, CDR2 YYREEE (reference sequence). The ends were cut back, 0 bases at V and 0 bases at J, with 13 bases in the middle. This CDR3 has 18 residues. The DNA for the CDR3 is TGTGCCAGCAGCTTGGGCGGGACAGTGACCTCTGGGGCCAACGTCCTGACTTTC. It is translated as CASSLGGTVTSGANVLTF.

A few counts support this clonotype. The chain joins TRBV4-1 to TRBJ1-5, with D possibly matching TRBD1 (5 bases). V was clipped by 2 bases and J by 5 bases, with 13 bases between them. Germline V gene sequence: CDR1 MGHRA, CDR2 YSYEKL. The CDR3 totals 15 residues. In nucleotides, the CDR3 is TGCGCCAGCAGCCAAACGCGGGGGGGGGATCAGCCCCAGCATTTT. Its translation is CASSQTRGGDQPQHF.

The V and J genes are TRBV28 and TRBJ1-4, with unresolved D. Trimming removed 5 bases at V and 7 bases at J, with 14 bases between. Germline-derived CDR1 and CDR2 are MDHEN and SYDVKM. There are 14 residues in the CDR3. CDR3 residues: CASSTSFMREKLFF. The CDR3 DNA reads as TGTGCCAGCAGTACCTCCTTCATGCGTGAAAAACTGTTTTTT. The variable domain in full, completed from reference TRBV28 and TRBJ1-4, reads DVKVTQSSRYLVKRTGEKVFLECVQDMDHENMFWYRQDPGLGLRLIYFSYDVKMKEKGDIPEGYSVSREKKERFSLILESASTNQTSMYLCASSTSFMREKLFFGSGTQLSVL.

This clonotype was seen a single time. A read error may explain this, as a much larger clone is one base away. The V and J genes are TRBV4-3 and TRBJ1-2, with D hard to call. The germline V gene encodes CDR1 LGHNA and CDR2 YSLEER. The ends were cut back, 7 bases at V and 3 bases at J, with 24 bases in the middle. CDR3 length: 17 amino acids. CDR3 nucleotide sequence: TGCGCCAGCAACCAGTCAAGTGCTATGGGTGGACACTATGGCTACACCTTC. This encodes CASNQSSAMGGHYGYTF.

This clonotype was counted a single time. A much larger clone differs by one base, so this may be a read error. This chain uses TRBV6-5 with TRBJ1-4; D is unclear. Germline V CDR1 and CDR2: MNHEY, SVGAGI. The germline V and J ends were trimmed by 10 bases and 12 bases, with 18 bases remaining between them. CDR3 size: 12 residues. CDR3 DNA: TGTGCCATCAGACAAGGACCCTCGGAACTGTTTTTT. It translates to CAIRQGPSELFF.

Remarks on this clonotype: Being one base from a much bigger clone, this may be a read error. V gene TRBV29-1 combines with J gene TRBJ2-2; D remains unclear. Germline V gene data show CDR1 as SQVTM and CDR2 as ANQGSEA. V was pared by 4 bases and J by 5 bases, with 11 bases between. CDR3 size: 13 residues. DNA of the CDR3: TGCAGCGTTGTTCTCCACGCTACCGGGGAGCTGTTTTTT. Translated: CSVVLHATGELFF.

To note about this clonotype: A much larger clone is a single base away; this may be a read error. The chain carries TRBV6-5 and TRBJ2-7; a weak D match, TRBD2 (6 bases). V dropped 6 bases and J dropped 7 bases, with 13 bases sitting between them. Germline V gene data show CDR1 as MNHEY and CDR2 as SVGAGI. The CDR3 runs to 12 residues. CDR3 in DNA: TGTGCCAGCAGCCGTGGAGGGCAGGAGCAGTACTTC. Residues: CASSRGGQEQYF.

The chain links TRBV2 to TRBJ2-1; TRBD2 matches 8 bases. This CDR3 spans 17 amino acids. Germline V gene sequence: CDR1 SNHLY, CDR2 FYNNEI. V gave up 4 bases and J gave up 5 bases; unmatched junction bases: 13. The CDR3 DNA sequence: TGTGCCAGCAGTGTCATCGGGGCTAGCGGGTTTAACAATGAGCAGTTCTTC. Its translation is CASSVIGASGFNNEQFF.

The rearrangement uses TRBV19 and TRBJ2-5; maybe TRBD2 (6 bases). V dropped 5 bases and J dropped 5 bases, with 15 bases sitting between them. In germline, CDR1 is LNHDA, CDR2 SQIVND (reference sequence). This CDR3 is 14 amino acids long. The CDR3 bases are TGTGCCAGTAGTTCCCGGGGGATGGGGGAGACCCAGTACTTC. Translating it yields CASSSRGMGETQYF.

Remarks on this clonotype: The germline gene is not matched at one end of the junction; a read error may be the cause. V gene TRBV12-3 or TRBV12-4 combines with J gene TRBJ2-1; 7 positions agree with TRBD1. The CDR3 loop spans 14 amino acids. The CDR3 region has the DNA TGTGCCAGTAAGGGGGCCAGCTCCTGCAATGAGCAGTTCTTC. Translating gives CASKGASSCNEQFF.

This clonotype was seen ten or more times. This sequence joins TRBV6-2 or TRBV6-3 and TRBJ1-2; D may be TRBD1 (5 bases). The germline V gene encodes CDR1 MNHEY and CDR2 SVGEGT. V was pared by 6 bases and J by 9 bases, with 14 bases between. This CDR3 region has 12 residues. CDR3 nucleotide sequence: TGTGCCAGCAGGGACGACAGTTCTAGCTACACCTTC. It encodes CASRDDSSSYTF.

This chain joins TRBV10-2 and TRBJ2-3, with TRBD2 matching 8 bases. The germline V gene encodes CDR1 WSHSY and CDR2 SAAADI. There are 13 residues in the CDR3. CDR3 sequence: CTSAGGPTDTQYF. The CDR3 DNA follows: TGCACCTCGGCGGGAGGCCCCACAGATACGCAGTATTTT.

V and J are TRBV7-8 and TRBJ2-2; tentative D call: TRBD2 (5 bases). The CDR3 loop spans 15 amino acids. The V and J ends lost 4 bases and 4 bases respectively, with 13 bases between them. Germline V gene sequence: CDR1 SGHVS, CDR2 FQNEAQ. In nucleotides, the CDR3 is TGTGCCAGCAGCTCCAAGACTACTACCACCGGGGAGCTGTTTTTT. The encoded protein is CASSSKTTTTGELFF.

This rearrangement joins TRBV5-6 to TRBJ2-7; D may correspond to TRBD1 or TRBD2 (5 bases each). V was pared by 4 bases and J by 6 bases, with 17 bases between. Germline V gene lookup returns CDR1 SGHDT and CDR2 YYEEEE. The CDR3 length is 14 residues. This chain's CDR3 is CASSPDLHGGEQYF. The DNA for the CDR3 is TGTGCCAGCAGCCCGGATCTTCATGGGGGCGAGCAGTACTTC.

This clonotype was counted at least ten times. The J gene is TRBJ2-2, the V gene TRBV29-1, with 7 bases matching TRBD2. Looked up from germline, CDR1 is SQVTM and CDR2 is ANQGSEA. The CDR3 length is 14 residues. Trimming cost V 2 bases and J 6 bases; bases outside gene matches: 6. The chain's CDR3 is CSVENVAGAGELFF. As DNA, the CDR3 is TGCAGCGTTGAAAACGTGGCGGGAGCCGGGGAGCTGTTTTTT.

For this clonotype: One end of the junction varies from germline; a read error may be responsible. This chain connects TRBV6-6 to TRBJ2-1; D call uncertain. The CDR3 extends over 17 amino acids. The V gene's germline CDR1 is MNHNY and CDR2 SVGAGI (reference sequence). The CDR3 DNA reads as TGTGCCAGCAGAATTGGGTCAGCGAGAAGCTCCTACAATGAGCAGCTCTTC. Its translation is CASRIGSARSSYNEQLF.

This chain links TRBV28 with TRBJ2-5, with a weak D call TRBD1 (6 bases). This CDR3 has 12 amino acids. V was clipped by 4 bases and J by 4 bases, with 7 bases between them. The germline gives CDR1 MDHEN, CDR2 SYDVKM. CDR3 in amino acids: CASSWGPETQYF. The CDR3 DNA reads TGTGCCAGCAGTTGGGGGCCAGAGACCCAGTACTTC.